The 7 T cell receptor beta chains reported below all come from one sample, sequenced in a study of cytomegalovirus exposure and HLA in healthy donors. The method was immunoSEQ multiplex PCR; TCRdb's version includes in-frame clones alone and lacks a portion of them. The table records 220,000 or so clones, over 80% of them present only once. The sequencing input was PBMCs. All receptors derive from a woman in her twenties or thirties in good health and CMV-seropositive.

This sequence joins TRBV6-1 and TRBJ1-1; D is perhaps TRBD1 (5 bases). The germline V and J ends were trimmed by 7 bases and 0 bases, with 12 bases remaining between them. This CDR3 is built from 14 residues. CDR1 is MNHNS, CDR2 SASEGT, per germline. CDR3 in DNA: TGTGCCAGCACCAGGGAGGGAATGAACACTGAAGCTTTCTTT. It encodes CASTREGMNTEAFF.

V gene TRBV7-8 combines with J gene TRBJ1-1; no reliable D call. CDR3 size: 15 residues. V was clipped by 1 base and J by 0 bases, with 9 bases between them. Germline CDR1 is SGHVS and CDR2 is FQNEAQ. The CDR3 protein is CASSLGANMNTEAFF. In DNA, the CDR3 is TGTGCCAGCAGCTTAGGGGCTAATATGAACACTGAAGCTTTCTTT. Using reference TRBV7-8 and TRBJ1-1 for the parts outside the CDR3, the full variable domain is GAGVSQSPRYKVAKRGQDVALRCDPISGHVSLFWYQQALGQGPEFLTYFQNEAQLDKSGLPSDRFFAERPEGSVSTLKIQRTQQEDSAVYLCASSLGANMNTEAFFGQGTRLTVV.

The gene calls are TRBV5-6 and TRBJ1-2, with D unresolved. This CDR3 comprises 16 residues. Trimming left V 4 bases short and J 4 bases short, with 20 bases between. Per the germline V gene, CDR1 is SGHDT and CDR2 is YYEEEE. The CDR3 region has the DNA TGTGCCAGCAGCCTAGACGATCCCAGCCCTATCTATGGCTACACCTTC. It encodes CASSLDDPSPIYGYTF.

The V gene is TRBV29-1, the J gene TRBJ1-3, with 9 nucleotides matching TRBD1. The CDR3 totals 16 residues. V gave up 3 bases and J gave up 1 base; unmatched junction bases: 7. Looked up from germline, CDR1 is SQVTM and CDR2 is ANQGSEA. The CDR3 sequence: CSVDRRQGGSGNTIYF. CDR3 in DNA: TGCAGCGTTGACCGCCGACAGGGGGGATCTGGAAACACCATATATTTT.

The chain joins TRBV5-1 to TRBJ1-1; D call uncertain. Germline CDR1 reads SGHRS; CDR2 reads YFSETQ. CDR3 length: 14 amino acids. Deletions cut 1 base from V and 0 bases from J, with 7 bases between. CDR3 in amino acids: CASSLQSMNTEAFF. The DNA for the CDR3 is TGCGCCAGCAGCTTGCAGTCCATGAACACTGAAGCTTTCTTT.

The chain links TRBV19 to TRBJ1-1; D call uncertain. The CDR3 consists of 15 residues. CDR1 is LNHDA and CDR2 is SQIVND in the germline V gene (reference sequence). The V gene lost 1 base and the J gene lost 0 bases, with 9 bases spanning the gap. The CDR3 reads CASSIARLMNTEAFF. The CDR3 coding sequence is TGTGCCAGTAGTATAGCTCGCCTAATGAACACTGAAGCTTTCTTT.

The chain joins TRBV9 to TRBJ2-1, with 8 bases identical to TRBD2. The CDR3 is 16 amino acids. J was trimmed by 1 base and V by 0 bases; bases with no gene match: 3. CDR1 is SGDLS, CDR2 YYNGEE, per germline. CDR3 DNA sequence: TGTGCCAGCAGCGTAGATCCTAGCGGGTCCTACAATGAGCAGTTCTTC. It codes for CASSVDPSGSYNEQFF. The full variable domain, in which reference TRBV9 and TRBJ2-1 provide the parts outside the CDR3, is DSGVTQTPKHLITATGQRVTLRCSPRSGDLSVYWYQQSLDQGLQFLIQYYNGEERAKGNILERFSAQQFPDLHSELNLSSLELGDSALYFCASSVDPSGSYNEQFFGPGTRLTVL.